This entry lists 30 T cell receptor beta chains sequenced from one sample in a study of early T cells in non-severe SARS-CoV-2 infection. TCRdb passed the 5' RACE reads through MiXCR, listing each CDR3 protein once. The sample gives tens of thousands of distinct CDR3 sequences, 8% to 9.5% of which show up once; 17% is in the top ten. The sample taken for sequencing was whole blood. The receptors originated from an adult who was a healthcare worker with PCR-confirmed SARS-CoV-2 infection or an uninfected control (not recorded which).

V gene TRBV5-5 combines with J gene TRBJ1-1, with D possibly TRBD1 on 5 matching bases. Trimming stripped 7 bases from V and 1 base from J, with 17 bases between. This CDR3 is built from 15 residues. Germline-derived CDR1 and CDR2 are SGHKS and YYEKEE (reference sequence). This CDR3 is CASRPRTGENTEAFF. The CDR3, as DNA: TGTGCCAGCCGCCCTCGAACAGGAGAGAACACTGAAGCTTTCTTT.

This clonotype was observed many times. The V gene is TRBV27, the J gene TRBJ2-7; 10 nucleotides align to TRBD2. The germline V gene has CDR1 MNHEY and CDR2 SMNVEV (reference sequence). The CDR3 is 15 amino acids. Trimming at V came to 6 bases and at J to 4 bases, leaving 9 bases not matched to a gene. Here the CDR3 reads CASRKAGGPRYEQYF. The CDR3 coding sequence is TGTGCCAGCAGAAAAGCGGGAGGGCCGAGGTACGAGCAGTACTTC.

A few counts support this clonotype. This sequence joins TRBV14 and TRBJ1-2, with TRBD1 matching 7 bases. The J segment lost 4 bases and the V segment lost 2 bases, leaving 10 bases of the junction unmatched. This CDR3 is 16 amino acids long. CDR1 and CDR2 (germline): SGHDN, FVKESK. CDR3 DNA: TGTGCCAGCAGCCAATTCTCAGGGGGAGTTGGCTATGGCTACACCTTC. This gives the protein CASSQFSGGVGYGYTF.

The chain recombines TRBV10-3 with TRBJ2-4, with TRBD2 identical over 14 bases. CDR3 length: 14 residues. Germline assignment: CDR1 ENHRY and CDR2 SYGVKD. V trimming: 4 bases; J trimming: 8 bases; junction bases outside the gene matches: 1. CDR3 sequence reads: CAISAGLAGDIQYF. The CDR3 DNA is TGTGCCATCAGTGCGGGACTAGCGGGAGACATTCAGTACTTC.

This clonotype was observed many times. The gene calls are TRBV11-3 and TRBJ2-1, with 12 positions matching TRBD2. Losses at the gene ends were 4 bases for V and 0 bases for J; bases not matched to a gene: 10. In germline, CDR1 is SGHNT, CDR2 YENEEA. The CDR3 spans 19 residues. The CDR3 region is CASSSGLAGGTASYNEQFF. The CDR3 bases are TGTGCCAGCAGCTCTGGGCTAGCGGGAGGGACAGCCTCCTACAATGAGCAGTTCTTC. The full variable domain, its missing parts supplied by reference TRBV11-3 and TRBJ2-1, is EAGVVQSPRYKIIEKKQPVAFWCNPISGHNTLYWYLQNLGQGPELLIRYENEEAVDDSQLPKDRFSAERLKGVDSTLKIQPAELGDSAVYLCASSSGLAGGTASYNEQFFGPGTRLTVL.

In its sample, this clonotype was seen many times. The chain links TRBV28 to TRBJ2-5, with a possible D match to TRBD1 (5 bases). V lost 3 bases, J lost 4 bases, and 9 bases lay in between. The length of the CDR3 is 13 residues. Germline V gene data show CDR1 as MDHEN and CDR2 as SYDVKM. The DNA for the CDR3 is TGTGCCAGCAGTTTTCAGGGATTAGAGACCCAGTACTTC. Amino acids: CASSFQGLETQYF. The full variable domain, its missing parts supplied by reference TRBV28 and TRBJ2-5, is DVKVTQSSRYLVKRTGEKVFLECVQDMDHENMFWYRQDPGLGLRLIYFSYDVKMKEKGDIPEGYSVSREKKERFSLILESASTNQTSMYLCASSFQGLETQYFGPGTRLLVL.

This clonotype showed up many times. V is TRBV19 and J is TRBJ2-5; 7 bases are shared with TRBD1. CDR3 size: 16 residues. Germline V gene data show CDR1 as LNHDA and CDR2 as SQIVND (reference sequence). Trimming cost V 3 bases and J 1 base; bases outside gene matches: 8. This CDR3 is CASSMGQTLGQETQYF. For the CDR3, the DNA is TGTGCCAGTAGTATGGGACAGACCTTGGGCCAAGAGACCCAGTACTTC.

There are many counts of this clonotype. The gene calls are TRBV25-1 and TRBJ2-7, with D possibly being TRBD2 (5 bases). V lost 1 base to trimming and J lost 2 bases, with 9 bases between them. Germline V gene lookup returns CDR1 MGHDK and CDR2 SYGVNS. This CDR3 is 14 amino acids long. In DNA, the CDR3 is TGTGCCAGCAGTGAATCGGAGAGGGCCTACGAGCAGTACTTC. It encodes CASSESERAYEQYF.

This clonotype was seen repeatedly, ten times or more. This chain joins TRBV11-3 and TRBJ2-1; D is possibly TRBD2 (5 bases). Looked up from germline, CDR1 is SGHNT and CDR2 is YENEEA. The CDR3 is 12 residues long. The ends were cut back, 5 bases at V and 8 bases at J, with 10 bases in the middle. The CDR3: CASSPGGDEQFF. CDR3 in DNA: TGTGCCAGCAGCCCTGGAGGTGATGAGCAGTTCTTC. The full variable domain, with the rest looked up from reference TRBV11-3 and TRBJ2-1, is EAGVVQSPRYKIIEKKQPVAFWCNPISGHNTLYWYLQNLGQGPELLIRYENEEAVDDSQLPKDRFSAERLKGVDSTLKIQPAELGDSAVYLCASSPGGDEQFFGPGTRLTVL.

In its sample, this clonotype was seen many times. J is TRBJ2-7 and V is TRBV7-2; D is possibly TRBD2 (6 bases). The ends were cut back, 3 bases at V and 3 bases at J, with 12 bases in the middle. Per the germline V gene, CDR1 is SGHTA and CDR2 is FQGNSA. This CDR3 is built from 14 residues. The CDR3 DNA follows: TGTGCCAGCAGCTTGTGGCGGGATTACTACGAGCAGTACTTC. Protein sequence: CASSLWRDYYEQYF. Full variable domain (rest looked up from reference TRBV7-2 and TRBJ2-7): GAGVSQSPSNKVTEKGKDVELRCDPISGHTALYWYRQSLGQGLEFLIYFQGNSAPDKSGLPSDRFSAERTGGSVSTLTIQRTQQEDSAVYLCASSLWRDYYEQYFGPGTRLTVT.

Ten or more counts support this clonotype. V gene TRBV4-3 combines with J gene TRBJ1-1; the D gene is possibly TRBD1 (5 bases). The CDR3 is 13 amino acids. Trimming stripped 2 bases from V and 4 bases from J, with 8 bases between. Germline CDR1 reads LGHNA; CDR2 reads YSLEER. The DNA for the CDR3 is TGCGCCAGCAGCCAATCGGGGCCCACTGAAGCTTTCTTT. Translated: CASSQSGPTEAFF.

This clonotype was picked up a small number of times. V and J are TRBV4-2 and TRBJ2-2, with D possibly matching TRBD1 (6 bases). The CDR3 runs to 17 residues. Germline values: CDR1 LGHNA, CDR2 YNFKEQ. Trimming left V 0 bases short and J 0 bases short, with 11 bases between. The DNA of the CDR3 is TGTGCCAGCAGCCAAGAACCGACAGGCGCGAACACCGGGGAGCTGTTTTTT. Protein sequence: CASSQEPTGANTGELFF.

The genes are TRBV12-3 or TRBV12-4 and TRBJ1-3; a possible D gene is TRBD1 (6 bases). The CDR3 runs 15 residues. Trimming left V 3 bases short and J 4 bases short, with 13 bases between. CDR3: CASSFWGAVGNTIYF. The CDR3 DNA follows: TGTGCCAGCAGTTTCTGGGGGGCAGTCGGAAACACCATATATTTT.

This clonotype was seen a handful of times. The J gene is TRBJ2-1, the V gene TRBV5-3; D call uncertain. TRBV5-3 qualifies as an ORF whose function is uncertain. The V and J ends lost 4 bases and 8 bases respectively, with 13 bases between them. This CDR3 region has 13 residues. This chain's CDR3 is CARSISDGDEQFF. CDR3 coding DNA: TGTGCCAGAAGCATATCGGACGGAGATGAGCAGTTCTTC.

This clonotype showed up just a few times. The chain uses TRBV3-1 and TRBJ2-2; D is unclear. The CDR3 has 11 amino acids. Germline V gives CDR1 LGHDT, CDR2 YNNKEL (reference sequence). The V and J ends lost 3 bases and 8 bases respectively, with 4 bases between them. CDR3 nucleotides: TGTGCCAGCAGCCACCTGGGGGAGCTGTTTTTT. Residues: CASSHLGELFF.

There are a few counts of this clonotype. This rearrangement joins TRBV6-2 or TRBV6-3 to TRBJ2-1, with TRBD2 matching over 10 bases. The length of the CDR3 is 18 residues. The germline V gene has CDR1 MNHEY and CDR2 SVGEGT. V was pared by 4 bases and J by 9 bases, with 18 bases of the junction left unmatched. In nucleotides, the CDR3 is TGTGCCAGCAGTTCCCATAGCGGGAGGAGGGGAACGGTGGTTGAGCAGTTCTTC. Its protein product is CASSSHSGRRGTVVEQFF.

Ten or more counts support this clonotype. The chain links TRBV20-1 to TRBJ2-1; 11 positions match TRBD1. Trimming removed 5 bases from V and 5 bases from J; junction bases left unmatched: 2. This CDR3 has 13 residues. Germline CDR1 and CDR2: DFQATT and SNEGSKA (reference sequence). CDR3 sequence reads: CSARTGGNNEQFF. The CDR3 DNA reads TGCAGTGCTCGGACAGGGGGCAACAATGAGCAGTTCTTC.

At least ten counts were recorded for this clonotype. The chain has TRBV20-1 and TRBJ1-2; maybe TRBD1 (5 bases). Germline loops: CDR1 DFQATT, CDR2 SNEGSKA (reference sequence). The CDR3 consists of 15 residues. V was shortened by 1 base and J by 0 bases, with 12 bases between the two germline ends. CDR3 protein: CSARGWEGTNYGYTF. The CDR3 region has the DNA TGCAGTGCTAGAGGGTGGGAGGGGACTAACTATGGCTACACCTTC.

Only a few counts were recorded for this clonotype. The genes are TRBV5-1 and TRBJ2-5; D gene ambiguous. CDR1 is SGHRS and CDR2 is YFSETQ in the germline V gene. CDR3 size: 12 residues. V was pared by 3 bases and J by 2 bases, with 5 bases between. In DNA form, the CDR3 reads TGCGCCAGCAGCTCTTCACAAGAGACCCAGTACTTC. Protein: CASSSSQETQYF.

This clonotype has at least ten counts. The J gene is TRBJ1-1, the V gene TRBV12-3 or TRBV12-4, with TRBD1 matching 7 bases. This CDR3 contains 13 residues. Germline trimming cut 6 bases from V and 3 bases from J; bases unmatched to any gene: 4. This CDR3 is CASRVDRDTEAFF. The CDR3 DNA is TGTGCCAGCAGAGTAGACAGGGACACTGAAGCTTTCTTT.

Only a few counts were recorded for this clonotype. This rearrangement joins TRBV11-2 to TRBJ2-1; D unresolved. V lost 0 bases and J 12 bases, leaving 6 bases between the germline ends. The CDR3 is 11 amino acids. The germline V gene encodes CDR1 SGHAT and CDR2 FQNNGV. The CDR3 protein is CASSLEERQFF. CDR3 nucleotides: TGTGCCAGCAGCTTAGAAGAGCGGCAGTTCTTC.

This clonotype was recorded a few times. The rearrangement uses TRBV24-1 and TRBJ2-1; 9 bases line up with TRBD1. CDR3 size: 13 residues. Germline CDR1 is KGHDR and CDR2 is SFDVKD. V gave up 10 bases and J gave up 8 bases; unmatched junction bases: 8. The CDR3: CATSGTGRYEQFF. The CDR3 nucleotides read TGTGCCACGTCCGGGACAGGGCGCTATGAGCAGTTCTTC.

The chain is built from TRBV20-1 and TRBJ1-1, with D tentatively TRBD1 (5 bases). The CDR3 covers 16 residues. Trimming left V 0 bases short and J 4 bases short, with 18 bases between. Germline CDR1 is DFQATT and CDR2 is SNEGSKA (reference sequence). The CDR3 sequence is CSARDPWGTVVTEAFF. The DNA of the CDR3 is TGCAGTGCTAGAGACCCATGGGGCACGGTGGTCACTGAAGCTTTCTTT.

This CDR3 is CAISESPSGGHNEQFF. The CDR3 region has the DNA TGTGCCATCAGTGAGTCTCCCTCGGGAGGGCACAATGAGCAGTTCTTC. The chain links TRBV10-3 to TRBJ2-1, with 8 positions matching TRBD2. The CDR3 covers 16 residues. Unmatched junction bases numbered 6, after V lost 0 bases and J lost 5 bases. Germline V CDR1 and CDR2: ENHRY, SYGVKD.

The V and J genes are TRBV20-1 and TRBJ2-3; 10 bases line up with TRBD2. Per the germline V gene, CDR1 is DFQATT and CDR2 is SNEGSKA (reference sequence). V lost 8 bases and J lost 2; bases outside the gene matches: 19. The CDR3 extends over 18 amino acids. The CDR3 nucleotides are TGCAGTATTTTGATTAAGCGGGAGGGCCGAGGTGTCACAGATACGCAGTATTTT. It yields the protein CSILIKREGRGVTDTQYF.

In its sample, this clonotype was seen many times. The genes are TRBV28 and TRBJ1-2; possible D gene TRBD1, 6 bases. Per germline, CDR1 MDHEN and CDR2 SYDVKM. The CDR3 contains 16 residues. The V end was cut by 1 base, the J end by 4 bases, with 16 bases between. CDR3 in amino acids: CASSLSGAVYIYGYTF. CDR3 nucleotides: TGTGCCAGCAGTTTATCGGGGGCTGTTTATATCTATGGCTACACCTTC.

In its sample, this clonotype was seen many times. V gene TRBV5-1 combines with J gene TRBJ2-2; D gene uncertain. Germline CDR1 and CDR2: SGHRS and YFSETQ. The CDR3 is 13 amino acids. Between the trimmed V and J ends, which lost 1 base and 6 bases, there was a span of 7 bases. CDR3 nucleotides: TGCGCCAGCAGCTTGAAAGGGCCCGGGGAGCTGTTTTTT. Translating it yields CASSLKGPGELFF.

This clonotype showed up many times. The chain is built from TRBV7-2 and TRBJ2-2; D is ambiguous. Trimming shortened V by 2 bases and J by 0 bases, and 7 bases separated the two germline ends. Germline V gives CDR1 SGHTA, CDR2 FQGNSA. This CDR3 is built from 15 residues. CDR3 region: CASSLLASNTGELFF. CDR3 sequence (DNA): TGTGCCAGCAGCTTATTGGCCTCGAACACCGGGGAGCTGTTTTTT.

This clonotype was found a few times. The chain has TRBV12-3 or TRBV12-4 and TRBJ2-1; 7 nucleotides align to TRBD1. Unmatched junction bases numbered 7, after V lost 5 bases and J lost 6 bases. The CDR3 length is 14 residues. In nucleotides, the CDR3 is TGTGCCAGCAGTCAACCGACAGGGACCAATGAGCAGTTCTTC. Encoded protein: CASSQPTGTNEQFF.

The J gene is TRBJ1-6, the V gene TRBV6-5, with a weak D call TRBD1 (5 bases). V shed 2 bases and J shed 6 bases, with 11 bases lying between them. CDR1 and CDR2 from the germline V gene are MNHEY and SVGAGI. The CDR3 consists of 15 residues. CDR3: CASSYMGLTNSPLHF. Written as DNA, the CDR3 is TGTGCCAGCAGTTACATGGGACTCACTAATTCACCCCTCCACTTT.